This T cell receptor (beta chain) is drawn from a study of PD-L1 blockade in urothelial cancer. About the study: Starting in about 2014, patients were given atezolizumab (1,200 mg intravenously every 3 weeks). Patients' histories included 0 to 3 prior chemotherapy regimens. The study recovered a median of around 130,000 T cells per blood sample.

CDR1 MNHEY and CDR2 SMNVEV come from the germline V gene (reference sequence). The J segment lost 6 bases and the V segment lost 6 bases, leaving 12 bases of the junction unmatched. This CDR3 comprises 15 residues. Sequencing was performed with immunoSEQ multiplex PCR; in TCRdb, only in-frame clones are kept and a portion is missing. The sample lists around 100,000 clones; about nine tenths were seen once. Time point specified: pretreatment peripheral blood. Sequencing used PBMCs, obtained around atezolizumab (anti-PD-L1) treatment. The gene calls are TRBV27 and TRBJ1-1, with 8 bases identical to TRBD1. The sequence was obtained from a man aged 60 to 69 with urothelial cancer. The CDR3 bases are TGTGCCAGCAGGGCCATAGGACAGGGAGGCGCTGAAGCTTTCTTT. Translating it yields CASRAIGQGGAEAFF.